Described below is a single TCR beta chain sequence and its context. This record comes from a study of blood T cell repertoires in COVID-19. Across the study: Some COVID-19 samples were acute and others convalescent; all came from the United States, Italy and Spain. T cells, B-cell-depleted T cells, or PBMCs provided the cDNA or gDNA that served as material.

Authors' analysis steps: By means of reference gene primer amplification, nucleated cell counts were estimated. Some clones are missing from TCRdb's copy, which holds only in-frame ones; the method was immunoSEQ multiplex PCR. V, J and clone size are taken as reported in that table, and D and trimming were inferred from the DNA itself. The sample has just over 200,000 clones; approximately 84% are singletons. This receptor was identified in a man older than 75 with acute or convalescent COVID-19. Sequenced input: peripheral blood.

This CDR3 is CASSQDWGVNQPQHF. The CDR3 DNA follows: TGCGCCAGCAGCCAAGATTGGGGGGTCAATCAGCCCCAGCATTTT. The genes are TRBV4-3 and TRBJ1-5, with D tentatively TRBD1 (5 bases). The germline V and J ends were trimmed by 0 bases and 3 bases, with 9 bases remaining between them. Germline V lookup: CDR1 LGHNA, CDR2 YSLEER. This CDR3 is built from 15 residues.